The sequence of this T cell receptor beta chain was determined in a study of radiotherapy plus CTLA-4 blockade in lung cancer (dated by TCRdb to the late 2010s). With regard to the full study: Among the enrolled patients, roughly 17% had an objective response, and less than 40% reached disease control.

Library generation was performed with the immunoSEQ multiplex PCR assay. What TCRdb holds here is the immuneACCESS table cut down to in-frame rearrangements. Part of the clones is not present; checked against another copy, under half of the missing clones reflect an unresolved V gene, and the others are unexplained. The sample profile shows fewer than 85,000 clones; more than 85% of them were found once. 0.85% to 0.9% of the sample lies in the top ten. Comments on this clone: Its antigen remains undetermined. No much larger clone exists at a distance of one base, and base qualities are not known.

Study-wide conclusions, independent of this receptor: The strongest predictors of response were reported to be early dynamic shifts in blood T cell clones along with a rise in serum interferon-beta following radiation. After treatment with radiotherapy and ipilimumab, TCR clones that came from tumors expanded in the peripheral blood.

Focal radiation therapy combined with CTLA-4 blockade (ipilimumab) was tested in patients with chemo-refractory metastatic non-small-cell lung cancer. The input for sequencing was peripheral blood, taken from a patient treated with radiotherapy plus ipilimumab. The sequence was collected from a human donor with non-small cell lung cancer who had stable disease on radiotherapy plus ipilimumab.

The base sequence is TGTGCCAGCAGTCGGACGGCTACCTCTGGAAACACCATATATTTT. Translation gives CASSRTATSGNTIYF. The V and J genes are TRBV6-5 and TRBJ1-3; the D gene assignment is ambiguous. Between the V and J ends, shortened by 5 bases and 0 bases respectively, the junction contains 11 bases. Counted from cysteine to phenylalanine, this CDR3 has 15 amino acids. Kept here is only the CDR3 DNA, which spans 45 bases and is read in frame from base 1. The germline V gene supplies CDR1 MNHEY and CDR2 SVGAGI.